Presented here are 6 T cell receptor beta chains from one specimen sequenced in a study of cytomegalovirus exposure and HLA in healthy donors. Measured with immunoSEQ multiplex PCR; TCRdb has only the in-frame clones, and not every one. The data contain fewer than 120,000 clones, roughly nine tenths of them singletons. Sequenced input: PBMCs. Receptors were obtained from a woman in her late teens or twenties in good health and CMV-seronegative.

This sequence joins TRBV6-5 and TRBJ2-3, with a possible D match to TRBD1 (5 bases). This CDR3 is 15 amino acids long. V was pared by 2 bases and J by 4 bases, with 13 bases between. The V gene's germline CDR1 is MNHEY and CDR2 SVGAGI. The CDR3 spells CASSYGPGNPDTQYF. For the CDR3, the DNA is TGTGCCAGCAGTTACGGTCCAGGGAACCCAGATACGCAGTATTTT.

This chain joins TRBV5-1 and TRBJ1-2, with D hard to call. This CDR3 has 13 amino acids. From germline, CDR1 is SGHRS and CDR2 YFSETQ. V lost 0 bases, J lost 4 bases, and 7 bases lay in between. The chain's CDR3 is CASSLDPLYGYTF. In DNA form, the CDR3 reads TGCGCCAGCAGCTTGGATCCTCTCTATGGCTACACCTTC. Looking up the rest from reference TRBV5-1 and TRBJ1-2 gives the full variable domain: KAGVTQTPRYLIKTRGQQVTLSCSPISGHRSVSWYQQTPGQGLQFLFEYFSETQRNKGNFPGRFSGRQFSNSRSEMNVSTLELGDSALYLCASSLDPLYGYTFGSGTRLTVV.

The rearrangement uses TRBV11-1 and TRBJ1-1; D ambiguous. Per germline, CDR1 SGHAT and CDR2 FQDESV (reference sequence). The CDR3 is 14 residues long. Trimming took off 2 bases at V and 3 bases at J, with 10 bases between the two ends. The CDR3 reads CASSLTLQDTEAFF. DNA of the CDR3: TGTGCCAGCAGCTTAACTCTTCAGGACACTGAAGCTTTCTTT.

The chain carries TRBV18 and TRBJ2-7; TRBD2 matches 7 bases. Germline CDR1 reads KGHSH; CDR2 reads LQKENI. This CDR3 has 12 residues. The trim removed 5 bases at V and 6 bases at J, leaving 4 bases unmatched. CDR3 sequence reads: CASSTASGEQYF. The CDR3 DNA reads TGTGCCAGCTCAACAGCTAGCGGCGAGCAGTACTTC.

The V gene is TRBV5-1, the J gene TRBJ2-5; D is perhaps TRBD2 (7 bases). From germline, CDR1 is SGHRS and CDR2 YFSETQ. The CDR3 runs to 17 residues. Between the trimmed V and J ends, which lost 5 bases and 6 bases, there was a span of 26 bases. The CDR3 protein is CASSLGAGALPAKTQYF. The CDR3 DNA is TGCGCCAGCAGTCTGGGGGCGGGGGCCCTCCCGGCGAAGACCCAGTACTTC.

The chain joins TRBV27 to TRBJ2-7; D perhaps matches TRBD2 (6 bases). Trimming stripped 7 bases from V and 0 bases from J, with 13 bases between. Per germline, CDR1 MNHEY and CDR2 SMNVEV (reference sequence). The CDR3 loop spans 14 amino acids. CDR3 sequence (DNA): TGTGCCAGCACCCGCGGGGACGGCTCCTACGAGCAGTACTTC. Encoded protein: CASTRGDGSYEQYF.